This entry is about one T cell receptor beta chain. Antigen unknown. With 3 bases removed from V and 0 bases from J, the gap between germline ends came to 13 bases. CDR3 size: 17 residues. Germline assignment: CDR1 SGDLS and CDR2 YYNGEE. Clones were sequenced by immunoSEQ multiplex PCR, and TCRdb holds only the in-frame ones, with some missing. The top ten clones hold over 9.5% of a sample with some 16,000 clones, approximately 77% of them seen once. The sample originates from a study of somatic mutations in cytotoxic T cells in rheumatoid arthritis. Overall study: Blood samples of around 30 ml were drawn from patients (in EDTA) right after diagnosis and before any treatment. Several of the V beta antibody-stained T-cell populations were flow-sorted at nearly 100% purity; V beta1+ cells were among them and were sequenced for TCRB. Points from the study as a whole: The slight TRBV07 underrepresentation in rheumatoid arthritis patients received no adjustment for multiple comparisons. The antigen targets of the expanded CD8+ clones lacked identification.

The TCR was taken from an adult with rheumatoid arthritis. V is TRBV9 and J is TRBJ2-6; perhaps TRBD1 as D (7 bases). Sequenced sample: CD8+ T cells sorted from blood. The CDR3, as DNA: TGTGCCAGCAGCGCGACAGGGAGGAGCTCTGGGGCCAACGTCCTGACTTTC. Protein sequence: CASSATGRSSGANVLTF.